Presented here are 12 T cell receptor beta chains from one specimen sequenced in a study of blood T cell repertoires in COVID-19. This table comes from immunoSEQ multiplex PCR, and its TCRdb copy is limited to in-frame clones, with some not included. There are 98,000 or so clones in the sample; over 75% occur only once, and 4% to 4.5% lies in the top ten. Sample: peripheral blood. The source is a woman aged 70-85 years with acute or convalescent COVID-19.

As for this clone: The same CDR3 can be traced to other DNA sequences in this sample. The chain has TRBV5-1 and TRBJ2-5; a weak D match, TRBD1 (5 bases). The CDR3 sequence is 15 residues long. Per the germline V gene, CDR1 is SGHRS and CDR2 is YFSETQ. V dropped 0 bases and J dropped 5 bases, with 14 bases sitting between them. CDR3 region: CASSLGSRGSETQYF. CDR3 nucleotides: TGCGCCAGCAGCTTGGGGTCAAGGGGCTCGGAGACCCAGTACTTC.

This clone appeared a few times. The V call is TRBV5-5, the J call TRBJ1-3, with D tentatively TRBD1 (6 bases). Trimming cost V 1 base and J 4 bases, with 9 bases left between them. The germline V gene encodes CDR1 SGHKS and CDR2 YYEKEE (reference sequence). The length of the CDR3 is 14 residues. The CDR3: CASSLRTEGNTIYF. The CDR3 DNA follows: TGTGCCAGCAGCTTGAGGACAGAAGGAAACACCATATATTTT.

The genes are TRBV11-2 and TRBJ2-7; 16 bases are a match to TRBD2. The CDR3 length is 18 residues. With V trimmed by 5 bases and J by 0 bases, 7 bases remained unmatched. Germline V CDR1 and CDR2: SGHAT, FQNNGV. The CDR3 nucleotides read TGTGCCAGCAGCCCTCCGGGACTAGCGGGAGGGAGCTCCTACGAGCAGTACTTC. Its translation is CASSPPGLAGGSSYEQYF.

The chain carries TRBV4-1 and TRBJ1-2, with D tentatively TRBD1 (6 bases). The germline gives CDR1 MGHRA, CDR2 YSYEKL. V was pared by 3 bases and J by 3 bases, with 14 bases between. This CDR3 comprises 15 residues. The CDR3 spells CASSQGEGGDYGYTF. The CDR3 region has the DNA TGCGCCAGCAGCCAGGGGGAGGGGGGAGACTATGGCTACACCTTC.

The chain couples TRBV5-1 to TRBJ2-1; perhaps TRBD1 as D (6 bases). The CDR3 is 16 residues long. The V gene lost 0 bases and the J gene lost 2 bases, with 12 bases spanning the gap. Per germline, CDR1 SGHRS and CDR2 YFSETQ. The CDR3 DNA reads as TGCGCCAGCAGCTTGGCCGGGGACATTACCTACAATGAGCAGTTCTTC. Protein product: CASSLAGDITYNEQFF.

V usage is TRBV15 and J usage is TRBJ2-7; maybe TRBD1 (6 bases). The CDR3 runs 15 residues. Trimming stripped 0 bases from V and 3 bases from J, with 12 bases between. The germline gives CDR1 LNHNV, CDR2 YYDKDF (reference sequence). The CDR3 DNA sequence: TGTGCCACCAGCAGAGAGACAGGTGGCCTCTACGAGCAGTACGTC. Translating it yields CATSRETGGLYEQYV.

This chain links TRBV6-5 with TRBJ2-1; 8 bases map to TRBD2. The germline V gene has CDR1 MNHEY and CDR2 SVGAGI. The CDR3 length is 15 residues. V dropped 5 bases and J dropped 3; count of bases not matched to a gene: 6. The CDR3 DNA is TGTGCCAGCAGTCCCGGGACTAGATACTACAATGAGCAGTTCTTC. It is translated as CASSPGTRYYNEQFF.

The rearrangement links TRBV24-1 to TRBJ1-2, with 8 bases identical to TRBD1. The ends lost 9 bases at V and 2 bases at J; junction bases unmatched: 10. Germline V gene lookup returns CDR1 KGHDR and CDR2 SFDVKD. This CDR3 comprises 15 residues. The DNA of the CDR3 is TGTGCCACCGCTACAGGGGGAGGGTCAAACTATGGCTACACCTTC. Protein product: CATATGGGSNYGYTF.

The chain couples TRBV2 to TRBJ2-2; D perhaps matches TRBD2 (6 bases). In germline, CDR1 is SNHLY, CDR2 FYNNEI. Deletions cut 4 bases from V and 3 bases from J, with 9 bases between. CDR3 length equals 14 residues. The DNA of the CDR3 is TGTGCCAGCAGTGCTTGGAGGGACACCGGGGAGCTGTTTTTT. It yields the protein CASSAWRDTGELFF.

The chain carries TRBV5-1 and TRBJ2-5; D is uncertain. Germline values: CDR1 SGHRS, CDR2 YFSETQ. Trimming removed 4 bases at V and 0 bases at J, with 4 bases between. The CDR3 has 12 residues. The CDR3 bases are TGCGCCAGCAGCCCGGACCAAGAGACCCAGTACTTC. Its protein product is CASSPDQETQYF.

This chain uses TRBV7-6 with TRBJ1-1; 8 bases agree with TRBD1. This CDR3 region has 15 residues. Germline V gives CDR1 SGHVS, CDR2 FNYEAQ. J was trimmed by 0 bases and V by 6 bases; bases with no gene match: 6. This chain's CDR3 is CASSRDRGMNTEAFF. In nucleotides, the CDR3 is TGTGCCAGCAGTCGAGACAGGGGAATGAACACTGAAGCTTTCTTT. The full variable domain, rest sourced from reference TRBV7-6 and TRBJ1-1, is GAGVSQSPRYKVTKRGQDVALRCDPISGHVSLYWYRQALGQGPEFLTYFNYEAQQDKSGLPNDRFSAERPEGSISTLTIQRTEQRDSAMYRCASSRDRGMNTEAFFGQGTRLTVV.

The rearrangement uses TRBV5-6 and TRBJ1-3; D is undetermined. This CDR3 is built from 14 residues. The ends were cut back, 1 base at V and 4 bases at J, with 9 bases in the middle. The V gene's germline CDR1 is SGHDT and CDR2 YYEEEE. The CDR3 DNA sequence: TGTGCCAGCAGCTTGTTCCCGGTAGGAAACACCATATATTTT. Residues: CASSLFPVGNTIYF.